Following are 30 T cell receptor beta chains from one sample sequenced in a study of cytomegalovirus exposure and HLA in healthy donors. The PCR had 60 Vbeta and 13 Jbeta primers. Assay: immunoSEQ multiplex PCR; the TCRdb copy retains only in-frame clones and omits some. The data hold 100,000 to 120,000 clones, with over 65% observed a single time. The sequencing sample was made of PBMCs. These receptors came from a man aged 25 to 45 in good health and CMV-seropositive.

This clone was counted a few times. The V gene is TRBV19, the J gene TRBJ2-7; D perhaps matches TRBD2 (5 bases). V lost 1 base and J lost 2, with 9 bases in between. The germline CDR1 and CDR2 sequences are LNHDA and SQIVND (reference sequence). CDR3 length: 14 amino acids. The CDR3 DNA sequence: TGTGCCAGTAGTATAGGACGGGGAACCTACGAGCAGTACTTC. Protein: CASSIGRGTYEQYF.

J is TRBJ2-3 and V is TRBV9; D is perhaps TRBD2 (6 bases). The CDR3 sequence is 16 residues long. Germline CDR1 is SGDLS and CDR2 is YYNGEE. V lost 4 bases, J lost 1 base, and 16 bases lay in between. The CDR3 reads CASSPTSRSGTDTQYF. The CDR3 coding sequence is TGTGCCAGCAGCCCAACTAGCAGAAGCGGCACAGATACGCAGTATTTT. The variable domain in full, completed from reference TRBV9 and TRBJ2-3, reads DSGVTQTPKHLITATGQRVTLRCSPRSGDLSVYWYQQSLDQGLQFLIQYYNGEERAKGNILERFSAQQFPDLHSELNLSSLELGDSALYFCASSPTSRSGTDTQYFGPGTRLTVL.

V and J are TRBV6-4 and TRBJ2-1; 11 bases align to TRBD2. The CDR3 runs 15 residues. Losses at the gene ends were 3 bases for V and 3 bases for J; bases not matched to a gene: 1. Germline V gene sequence: CDR1 MRHNA, CDR2 SNTAGT. CDR3 bases: TGTGCCAGCAGTGATAGCGGGGGGGACTACAATGAGCAGTTCTTC. Amino acid sequence: CASSDSGGDYNEQFF.

The chain has TRBV29-1 and TRBJ2-1; D is perhaps TRBD2 (5 bases). Germline lookup yields CDR1 SQVTM and CDR2 ANQGSEA. The CDR3 contains 15 residues. V shed 0 bases and J shed 10 bases, with 19 bases lying between them. Here the CDR3 DNA reads TGCAGCGTTGAAGAGGACGGAAACCCCTCGGGGGAGCAGTTCTTC. Encoded protein: CSVEEDGNPSGEQFF.

This clone has only one observation. The DNA for the CDR3 is TGTGCCAGCCCCGAAGGTCCTGCAGGGCCCTCAGGGGAATCCACTGAAGCTTTCTTT. This sequence encodes CASPEGPAGPSGESTEAFF. This rearrangement joins TRBV2 to TRBJ1-1; the D gene is possibly TRBD1 (6 bases). The V and J ends lost 8 bases and 4 bases respectively, with 32 bases between them. Germline CDR1 is SNHLY and CDR2 is FYNNEI. The CDR3 has 19 amino acids.

This clone was detected only once. The chain recombines TRBV9 with TRBJ1-4, with 8 bases fitting TRBD1. Trimming at V came to 3 bases and at J to 5 bases, leaving 9 bases not matched to a gene. The CDR3 is made up of 16 amino acids. The germline V gene has CDR1 SGDLS and CDR2 YYNGEE. The chain's CDR3 is CASSAAKGQANEKLFF. The CDR3 nucleotides are TGTGCCAGCAGCGCAGCAAAGGGACAGGCCAATGAAAAACTGTTTTTT.

The genes are TRBV4-1 and TRBJ2-1, with D maybe TRBD2 (5 bases). Germline assignment: CDR1 MGHRA and CDR2 YSYEKL. Trimming took 4 bases from V and 2 from J, leaving 9 bases between them. The CDR3 has 14 amino acids. The DNA for the CDR3 is TGCGCCAGCAGCCCTACGGGAACCTACAATGAGCAGTTCTTC. It encodes CASSPTGTYNEQFF.

The chain links TRBV20-1 to TRBJ1-2, with D unclear. CDR3 length: 11 amino acids. With 1 base removed from V and 7 bases from J, the gap between germline ends came to 7 bases. Germline lookup yields CDR1 DFQATT and CDR2 SNEGSKA (reference sequence). In nucleotides, the CDR3 is TGCAGTGCTAGAGTTGCGGTTGGCTACACCTTC. Its translation: CSARVAVGYTF.

V usage is TRBV2 and J usage is TRBJ2-7, with 8 positions matching TRBD1. The V gene end was trimmed by 6 bases and the J gene end by 0 bases; junction bases not matched to a gene: 7. CDR3 length: 15 residues. CDR1 and CDR2 from the germline V gene are SNHLY and FYNNEI. The chain's CDR3 is CASRKTGVSSYEQYF. The DNA of the CDR3 is TGTGCCAGCAGAAAGACAGGGGTGAGCTCCTACGAGCAGTACTTC.

CDR3 in amino acids: CASSAPLPYEQYF. CDR3 DNA sequence: TGTGCCAGCAGTGCGCCGCTTCCCTACGAGCAGTACTTC. J is TRBJ2-7 and V is TRBV28; unclear D gene. Trimming took off 5 bases at V and 2 bases at J, with 10 bases between the two ends. CDR1 is MDHEN, CDR2 SYDVKM, per germline. The CDR3 runs to 13 residues.

CDR3: CASSRGTVHSPLHF. The CDR3 nucleotides read TGTGCCAGCAGTCGCGGGACAGTTCATTCACCCCTCCACTTT. The chain links TRBV28 to TRBJ1-6; 7 bases line up with TRBD1. The trim removed 5 bases at V and 8 bases at J, leaving 6 bases unmatched. Looked up from germline, CDR1 is MDHEN and CDR2 is SYDVKM. This CDR3 is 14 amino acids long.

The CDR3 coding sequence is TGTGCCAGTAGTCCCGGGATGCCCTACGAGCAGTACTTC. It specifies CASSPGMPYEQYF. The chain combines TRBV19 with TRBJ2-5; weak D call: TRBD2 (5 bases). The DNA matches TRBJ2-7 better at its end, which makes the J call doubtful. Germline V CDR1 and CDR2: LNHDA, SQIVND (reference sequence). CDR3 length equals 13 residues.

This chain joins TRBV4-3 and TRBJ2-3, with 7 bases aligning to TRBD2. This CDR3 has 16 residues. CDR1 and CDR2 from the germline V gene are LGHNA and YSLEER. The junction had 6 bases not matched to a gene; V was cut back by 1 base and J by 2 bases. The CDR3 protein is CASSQGRGLSTDTQYF. DNA for the CDR3: TGCGCCAGCAGCCAAGGGAGGGGACTATCCACAGATACGCAGTATTTT.

The CDR3 nucleotides read TGTGCTAGTGGTCCCTTACCCCCGACAGGGGGCCACCAAGAGACCCAGTACTTC. Translation: CASGPLPPTGGHQETQYF. The genes are TRBV12-5 and TRBJ2-5; 10 bases match TRBD1. The trim removed 5 bases at V and 0 bases at J, leaving 12 bases unmatched. Germline V gene sequence: CDR1 LGHNT, CDR2 FRNRAP. The CDR3 has 18 amino acids.

The rearrangement joins TRBV28 to TRBJ2-3, with 8 positions matching TRBD2. Trimming took 3 bases from V and 4 from J; bases not matched to a gene: 3. Germline values: CDR1 MDHEN, CDR2 SYDVKM. The CDR3 covers 14 residues. CDR3 region: CASSFRGGPDTQYF. The DNA for the CDR3 is TGTGCCAGCAGTTTCCGGGGGGGTCCAGATACGCAGTATTTT.

The rearrangement links TRBV7-3 to TRBJ2-7; 9 bases map to TRBD1. There are 15 residues in the CDR3. V trimming: 2 bases; J trimming: 2 bases; junction bases outside the gene matches: 4. Germline values: CDR1 SGHTA, CDR2 FQGTGA. In DNA form, the CDR3 reads TGTGCCAGCAGCTTAGGGACAGGGCCCACCTACGAGCAGTACTTC. Translated, it gives CASSLGTGPTYEQYF.

The V gene is TRBV6-4, the J gene TRBJ2-3; 7 positions match TRBD1. The CDR3 is 14 amino acids. CDR1 is MRHNA and CDR2 is SNTAGT in the germline V gene. With V trimmed by 8 bases and J by 4 bases, 9 bases remained unmatched. The CDR3 DNA reads as TGTGCCAGCGGGGACAGTGAGAACCCAGATACGCAGTATTTT. Translated, it gives CASGDSENPDTQYF.

V and J are TRBV10-2 and TRBJ2-3, with 10 positions matching TRBD2. The ends lost 6 bases at V and 0 bases at J; junction bases unmatched: 9. Germline CDR1 and CDR2: WSHSY and SAAADI. The CDR3 has 17 amino acids. In DNA, the CDR3 is TGCGCCAGCAGAGAAAGCGGGGGGGGGACTAGCACAGATACGCAGTATTTT. Translating it yields CASRESGGGTSTDTQYF.

The chain uses TRBV5-6 and TRBJ2-7, with TRBD1 matching over 12 bases. The CDR3 totals 16 residues. With 6 bases clipped from V and 2 bases from J, the junction kept 9 bases outside the gene matches. Germline lookup yields CDR1 SGHDT and CDR2 YYEEEE. For the CDR3, the DNA is TGTGCCAGCAAGGCCCAGGGACAGGGGGCGACCTACGAGCAGTACTTC. Its translation: CASKAQGQGATYEQYF.

This clone has a single count. The chain combines TRBV19 with TRBJ2-7; 8 bases are shared with TRBD1. Germline loops: CDR1 LNHDA, CDR2 SQIVND (reference sequence). V dropped 1 base and J dropped 5; count of bases not matched to a gene: 4. The CDR3 is 14 residues long. CDR3 in DNA: TGTGCCAGTAGTATAGGGACAGGGAGCGACGAGCAGTACTTC. It translates to CASSIGTGSDEQYF. Filled out from reference TRBV19 and TRBJ2-7, the complete variable domain reads DGGITQSPKYLFRKEGQNVTLSCEQNLNHDAMYWYRQDPGQGLRLIYYSQIVNDFQKGDIAEGYSVSREKKESFPLTVTSAQKNPTAFYLCASSIGTGSDEQYFGPGTRLTVT.

In the case of this clone: Within the sample, other DNA sequences also encode this same CDR3. The rearrangement joins TRBV5-1 to TRBJ2-7, with TRBD1 matching 10 bases. Losses at the gene ends were 4 bases for V and 4 bases for J; bases not matched to a gene: 5. CDR3 size: 14 residues. Germline V gene data show CDR1 as SGHRS and CDR2 as YFSETQ. Here the CDR3 DNA reads TGCGCCAGCAGCCCCGGGACAGGGGCTTACGAGCAGTACTTC. The encoded protein is CASSPGTGAYEQYF.

The chain joins TRBV5-1 to TRBJ1-1; D is perhaps TRBD1 (5 bases). The CDR3 is made up of 13 amino acids. The V gene lost 4 bases and the J gene lost 10 bases, with 17 bases spanning the gap. CDR1 SGHRS and CDR2 YFSETQ come from the germline V gene. Here the CDR3 DNA reads TGCGCCAGCAGCCCGGGCGGGGCTTTGGGAGCTTTCTTT. This sequence encodes CASSPGGALGAFF.

This sequence joins TRBV28 and TRBJ1-4; D possibly corresponds to TRBD1 (6 bases). The CDR3 consists of 13 residues. From germline, CDR1 is MDHEN and CDR2 SYDVKM. With 8 bases removed from V and 5 bases from J, the gap between germline ends came to 12 bases. The CDR3 spells CASRDTWNEKLFF. CDR3 nucleotide sequence: TGTGCCAGCCGGGACACATGGAATGAAAAACTGTTTTTT.

The J gene is TRBJ2-7, the V gene TRBV7-9; D may be TRBD1 (7 bases). Germline assignment: CDR1 SEHNR and CDR2 FQNEAQ (reference sequence). V dropped 5 bases and J dropped 2 bases, with 13 bases sitting between them. This CDR3 is 14 amino acids long. The CDR3 is CASSTRDSAYEQYF. CDR3 sequence (DNA): TGTGCCAGCAGCACGCGGGACAGTGCCTACGAGCAGTACTTC.

This chain links TRBV21-1 with TRBJ1-2; the table names TRBD1, a call not compared with the DNA. TRBV21-1 is tagged as a pseudogene. The CDR3 has 16 residues. The CDR3 DNA sequence: TGTGCCAGCCGCGGGACAGTTGAGGCTCACGTCTATGGCTACACCTTC. Translated: CASRGTVEAHVYGYTF.

This sequence joins TRBV19 and TRBJ2-7, with a possible D match to TRBD1 (6 bases). The CDR3 loop spans 14 amino acids. Germline V gives CDR1 LNHDA, CDR2 SQIVND (reference sequence). V gave up 8 bases and J gave up 4 bases, with 18 bases separating them. CDR3 DNA sequence: TGTGCCAGTCGTGACAGGAAGGAAGGGTACGAGCAGTACTTC. Its protein product is CASRDRKEGYEQYF. Full variable domain (missing parts from reference TRBV19 and TRBJ2-7): DGGITQSPKYLFRKEGQNVTLSCEQNLNHDAMYWYRQDPGQGLRLIYYSQIVNDFQKGDIAEGYSVSREKKESFPLTVTSAQKNPTAFYLCASRDRKEGYEQYFGPGTRLTVT.

V usage is TRBV19 and J usage is TRBJ2-2, with D possibly TRBD1 on 7 matching bases. The V and J ends lost 4 bases and 5 bases respectively, with 11 bases between them. In germline, CDR1 is LNHDA, CDR2 SQIVND (reference sequence). The CDR3 runs to 14 residues. CDR3 sequence (DNA): TGTGCCAGTAGTAAGGAGGGGGCAACCGGGGAGCTGTTTTTT. Protein sequence: CASSKEGATGELFF.

The rearrangement links TRBV19 to TRBJ1-2; TRBD1 aligns across 8 bases. From germline, CDR1 is LNHDA and CDR2 SQIVND (reference sequence). V trimming: 6 bases; J trimming: 5 bases; junction bases outside the gene matches: 17. The CDR3 consists of 17 residues. This CDR3 reads CASSLSMGQGARYGYTF. The CDR3 nucleotides read TGTGCCAGTAGCCTGAGCATGGGGCAGGGGGCGCGGTATGGCTACACCTTC.

The rearrangement uses TRBV10-3 and TRBJ2-7; D may be TRBD1 (6 bases). The CDR3 length is 16 residues. V was pared by 2 bases and J by 3 bases, with 17 bases between. Per the germline V gene, CDR1 is ENHRY and CDR2 is SYGVKD. CDR3 protein: CAISEATQGMGYEQYF. The CDR3 nucleotides read TGTGCCATCAGTGAGGCGACACAGGGTATGGGCTACGAGCAGTACTTC.

The V call is TRBV28, the J call TRBJ1-6; 7 bases are shared with TRBD1. Per the germline V gene, CDR1 is MDHEN and CDR2 is SYDVKM. The CDR3 is made up of 15 amino acids. With V trimmed by 3 bases and J by 7 bases, 6 bases remained unmatched. The CDR3 DNA reads as TGTGCCAGCAGTTTTAGGGACAGAGACAATTCACCCCTCCACTTT. Protein sequence: CASSFRDRDNSPLHF.